This T cell receptor (beta chain) was documented in a study of blood T cells in healthy people across ages. Germline V gene sequence: CDR1 MDHEN, CDR2 SYDVKM. The CDR3 totals 16 residues. V dropped 5 bases and J dropped 4; count of bases not matched to a gene: 6. A sample-barcoded 5' primer and a J-beta primer mix were used in a second PCR of about 7 to 11 cycles. TCRdb re-derived calls from the 5' RACE reads in MiXCR, one entry per CDR3 protein. The data contain roughly 1.4 million distinct CDR3 sequences, roughly 60% of them singletons. In the case of this clonotype: Its antigen is unidentified.

At least 6.5 million PBMCs were isolated per sample. Study-wide findings and caveats: With naive T cell percentage, TCR beta diversity showed a strong correlation. Donor CMV infection status was unknown, possibly confounding age-related changes in expanded clonotypes.

This TCR came from a man aged 18 to 30 in good health. V usage is TRBV28 and J usage is TRBJ2-3, with 13 bases that match TRBD2. Sequenced material: blood. In DNA, the CDR3 is TGTGCCAGCAGTCCCCGGACTAGCGGGAGACCAGATACGCAGTATTTT. This sequence encodes CASSPRTSGRPDTQYF. Filled out from reference TRBV28 and TRBJ2-3, the complete variable domain reads DVKVTQSSRYLVKRTGEKVFLECVQDMDHENMFWYRQDPGLGLRLIYFSYDVKMKEKGDIPEGYSVSREKKERFSLILESASTNQTSMYLCASSPRTSGRPDTQYFGPGTRLTVL.